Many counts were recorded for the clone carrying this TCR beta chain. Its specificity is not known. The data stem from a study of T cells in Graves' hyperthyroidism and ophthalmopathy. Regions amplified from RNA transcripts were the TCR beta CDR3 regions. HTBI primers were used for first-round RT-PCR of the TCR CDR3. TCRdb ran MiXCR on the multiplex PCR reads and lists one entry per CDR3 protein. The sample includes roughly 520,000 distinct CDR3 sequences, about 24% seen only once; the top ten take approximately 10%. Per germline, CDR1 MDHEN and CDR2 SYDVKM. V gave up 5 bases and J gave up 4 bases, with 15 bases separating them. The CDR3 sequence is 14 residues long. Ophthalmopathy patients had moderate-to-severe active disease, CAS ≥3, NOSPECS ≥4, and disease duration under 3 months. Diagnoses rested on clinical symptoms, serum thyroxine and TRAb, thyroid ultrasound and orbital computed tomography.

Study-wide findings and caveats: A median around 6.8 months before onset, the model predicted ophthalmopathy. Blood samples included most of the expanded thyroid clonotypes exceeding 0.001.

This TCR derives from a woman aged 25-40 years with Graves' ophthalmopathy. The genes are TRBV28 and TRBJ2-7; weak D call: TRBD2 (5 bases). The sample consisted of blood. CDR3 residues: CASSSGSLGYEQYF. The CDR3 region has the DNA TGTGCCAGCAGTAGCGGTTCACTGGGATACGAGCAGTACTTC. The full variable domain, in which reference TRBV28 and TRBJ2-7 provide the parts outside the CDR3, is DVKVTQSSRYLVKRTGEKVFLECVQDMDHENMFWYRQDPGLGLRLIYFSYDVKMKEKGDIPEGYSVSREKKERFSLILESASTNQTSMYLCASSSGSLGYEQYFGPGTRLTVT.